This T cell receptor beta chain is from a study of T cells after yellow fever vaccination. V dropped 3 bases and J dropped 3 bases, with 5 bases sitting between them. Per germline, CDR1 SEHNR and CDR2 FQNEAQ (reference sequence). The CDR3 is 12 amino acids. As to this clonotype: Its antigen is undetermined.

Study findings and constraints: Relatively few clonotypes were ones that appeared in both CD4 and CD8 compartments.

TCRdb re-derived calls from the 5' RACE reads in MiXCR, one entry per CDR3 protein. The table records approximately 450,000 distinct CDR3 sequences, about 17% of them present only once. The specimen comprised PBMCs, sampled before the yellow fever booster vaccination. This rearrangement joins TRBV7-9 to TRBJ1-1; D call uncertain. This receptor was taken from a man between 18 and 29 years old who received the YFV17D yellow fever vaccine. The chain's CDR3 is CASSLEHTEAFF. The CDR3 region has the DNA TGTGCCAGCAGCTTGGAGCACACTGAAGCTTTCTTT.